This TCR beta chain was identified in a study of blood T cell repertoires in COVID-19. Overall study context: The United States, Italy and Spain provided the acute and convalescent COVID-19 samples. PBMCs, B-cell-depleted T cells, or T cells provided the cDNA or gDNA that made up the material.

This CDR3 comprises 16 residues. The germline V gene encodes CDR1 MNHEY and CDR2 SVGAGI. The V and J ends lost 0 bases and 2 bases respectively, with 14 bases between them. Categorization into cohorts depended on clinical history that participants reported. Measured with immunoSEQ multiplex PCR; TCRdb has only the in-frame clones, and not every one. The sample records roughly 130,000 clones, 84% being singletons. The V gene is TRBV6-5, the J gene TRBJ2-7; D is unresolved. The sample comprised PBMCs or T cells enriched from blood (not recorded which). This sequence originates from a woman between 25 and 40 years old who had recovered from COVID-19. The CDR3 nucleotides read TGTGCCAGCAGTTACTCGAGGAACCCTTACCCCTACGAGCAGTACTTC. Translation gives CASSYSRNPYPYEQYF.